The 16 T cell receptor beta chains below all came from one sample that was sequenced in a study of blood T cell repertoires in COVID-19. TCRdb keeps only in-frame clones here, not all; method: immunoSEQ multiplex PCR. The data show roughly 60,000 clones, 75% to 85% seen once. What was sequenced was peripheral blood. The receptors were sampled from a woman aged 60-70 years with acute or convalescent COVID-19.

The V call is TRBV6-5, the J call TRBJ1-6; TRBD1 aligns across 8 bases. The CDR3 is 14 residues long. The germline gives CDR1 MNHEY, CDR2 SVGAGI. J was trimmed by 15 bases and V by 6 bases; bases with no gene match: 13. DNA for the CDR3: TGTGCCAGCAGAACGGGGACAGGAACCTTAGGCCTCCACTTT. Protein sequence: CASRTGTGTLGLHF.

This clone was observed a single time. The V gene is TRBV7-9, the J gene TRBJ2-7; possibly TRBD1 for D (5 bases). Germline CDR1 and CDR2: SEHNR and FQNEAQ (reference sequence). This CDR3 is built from 14 residues. Trimming shortened V by 1 base and J by 5 bases, and 12 bases separated the two germline ends. The chain's CDR3 is CASSLGGSVNEQYF. The CDR3 nucleotides are TGTGCCAGCAGCTTAGGGGGCTCGGTCAACGAGCAGTACTTC.

This chain links TRBV13 with TRBJ1-1; D gene unclear. Germline values: CDR1 PRHDT, CDR2 FYEKMQ (reference sequence). V was cut by 5 bases and J by 8 bases, with 12 bases left in between. This CDR3 comprises 12 residues. CDR3 sequence (DNA): TGTGCCAGCAGCACCCGGACTGCAGAAGCTTTCTTT. Amino acids: CASSTRTAEAFF.

This chain connects TRBV6-1 to TRBJ2-4; 9 positions agree with TRBD1. The CDR3 has 17 amino acids. CDR1 MNHNS and CDR2 SASEGT come from the germline V gene. V lost 3 bases and J lost 0; bases outside the gene matches: 6. The CDR3: CASSDLGTGLAKNIQYF. DNA of the CDR3: TGTGCCAGCAGTGATTTGGGGACAGGGTTAGCCAAAAACATTCAGTACTTC.

The chain combines TRBV5-6 with TRBJ2-7, with D unclear. Per germline, CDR1 SGHDT and CDR2 YYEEEE. Trimming took 2 bases from V and 6 from J, leaving 15 bases between them. This CDR3 spans 14 amino acids. CDR3 loop: CASSFATVSGEQYF. CDR3 bases: TGTGCCAGCAGCTTCGCCACGGTCTCTGGCGAGCAGTACTTC.

The gene calls are TRBV5-1 and TRBJ2-1; 8 nucleotides line up with TRBD2. This CDR3 has 14 residues. The V segment lost 5 bases and the J segment 5 bases; nucleotides outside the gene matches: 6. Germline assignment: CDR1 SGHRS and CDR2 YFSETQ. The CDR3 nucleotides read TGCGCCAGCAGTCGGGGGGGCCCAGACAATGAGCAGTTCTTC. Translating it yields CASSRGGPDNEQFF.

This sequence joins TRBV19 and TRBJ2-5, with D perhaps TRBD1 (7 bases). CDR3 length: 13 amino acids. In germline, CDR1 is LNHDA, CDR2 SQIVND (reference sequence). Trimming cost V 8 bases and J 2 bases, with 12 bases left between them. CDR3 coding DNA: TGTGCCAGTGCGGGGACAGTACAAGAGACCCAGTACTTC. Translated, it gives CASAGTVQETQYF.

The chain carries TRBV18 and TRBJ1-4; D not resolved. Germline V lookup: CDR1 KGHSH, CDR2 LQKENI. V was pared by 4 bases and J by 6 bases, with 12 bases between. The CDR3 runs to 14 residues. CDR3 bases: TGTGCCAGCTCACAAGGGAGAGCGGATGAAAAACTGTTTTTT. Protein: CASSQGRADEKLFF.

V gene TRBV7-8 combines with J gene TRBJ2-7, with D maybe TRBD1 (5 bases). CDR3 size: 14 residues. Trimming left V 1 base short and J 2 bases short, with 9 bases between. CDR1 is SGHVS and CDR2 is FQNEAQ in the germline V gene. The CDR3 sequence: CASSLEAGPYEQYF. The CDR3 DNA is TGTGCCAGCAGCTTAGAGGCAGGGCCCTACGAGCAGTACTTC.

V usage is TRBV10-3 and J usage is TRBJ1-3; possible D gene TRBD1, 6 bases. The germline CDR1 and CDR2 sequences are ENHRY and SYGVKD. The CDR3 sequence is 15 residues long. V was cut by 6 bases and J by 0 bases, with 12 bases left in between. DNA of the CDR3: TGTGCCATCAGCGGACAGCTGGGCTCTGGAAACACCATATATTTT. Amino acids: CAISGQLGSGNTIYF.

The chain combines TRBV27 with TRBJ1-1; 8 nucleotides match TRBD1. CDR3 length: 16 amino acids. Germline loops: CDR1 MNHEY, CDR2 SMNVEV (reference sequence). V was pared by 5 bases and J by 0 bases, with 8 bases of the junction left unmatched. CDR3 sequence (DNA): TGTGCCAGCAGTCGGACAGGGAGGATTATGAACACTGAAGCTTTCTTT. This codes for CASSRTGRIMNTEAFF.

CDR3 amino acids: CSVSLNTGDGYTF. In nucleotides, the CDR3 is TGCAGCGTGTCCTTAAACACAGGGGATGGCTACACCTTC. V usage is TRBV29-1 and J usage is TRBJ1-2, with 7 bases aligning to TRBD1. With 6 bases clipped from V and 6 bases from J, the junction kept 10 bases outside the gene matches. The CDR3 length is 13 residues. Germline CDR1 reads SQVTM; CDR2 reads ANQGSEA.

The V gene is TRBV5-6, the J gene TRBJ2-5; D perhaps matches TRBD1 (5 bases). V was shortened by 3 bases and J by 5 bases, with 14 bases between the two germline ends. The CDR3 loop spans 14 amino acids. CDR1 SGHDT and CDR2 YYEEEE come from the germline V gene. The chain's CDR3 is CASSSPDGAETQYF. CDR3 nucleotides: TGTGCCAGCAGCTCCCCGGATGGGGCTGAGACCCAGTACTTC.

The rearrangement uses TRBV11-2 and TRBJ2-2; TRBD1 might be the D (6 bases). Germline CDR1 is SGHAT and CDR2 is FQNNGV. The V end was cut by 4 bases, the J end by 8 bases, with 11 bases between. The CDR3 is made up of 13 amino acids. The CDR3 region has the DNA TGTGCCAGCAGCTCCCCCAGGGGTGGGGAGCTGTTTTTT. It encodes CASSSPRGGELFF.

This CDR3 reads CASSYRVNQPQHF. The CDR3 DNA is TGTGCCAGCAGTTACAGGGTTAATCAGCCCCAGCATTTT. The genes are TRBV27 and TRBJ1-5; possible D gene TRBD1, 6 bases. Per the germline V gene, CDR1 is MNHEY and CDR2 is SMNVEV (reference sequence). This CDR3 is built from 13 residues. Trimming pared 4 bases from V and 4 bases from J, leaving 8 bases between.

This chain connects TRBV2 to TRBJ1-2; 11 bases align to TRBD1. V was pared by 8 bases and J by 7 bases, with 9 bases of the junction left unmatched. The CDR3 consists of 14 residues. The germline gives CDR1 SNHLY, CDR2 FYNNEI. The CDR3 DNA reads as TGTGCCAGCCGTGTGGGGACAGGGGGTTTTGGCTACACCTTC. Protein: CASRVGTGGFGYTF.